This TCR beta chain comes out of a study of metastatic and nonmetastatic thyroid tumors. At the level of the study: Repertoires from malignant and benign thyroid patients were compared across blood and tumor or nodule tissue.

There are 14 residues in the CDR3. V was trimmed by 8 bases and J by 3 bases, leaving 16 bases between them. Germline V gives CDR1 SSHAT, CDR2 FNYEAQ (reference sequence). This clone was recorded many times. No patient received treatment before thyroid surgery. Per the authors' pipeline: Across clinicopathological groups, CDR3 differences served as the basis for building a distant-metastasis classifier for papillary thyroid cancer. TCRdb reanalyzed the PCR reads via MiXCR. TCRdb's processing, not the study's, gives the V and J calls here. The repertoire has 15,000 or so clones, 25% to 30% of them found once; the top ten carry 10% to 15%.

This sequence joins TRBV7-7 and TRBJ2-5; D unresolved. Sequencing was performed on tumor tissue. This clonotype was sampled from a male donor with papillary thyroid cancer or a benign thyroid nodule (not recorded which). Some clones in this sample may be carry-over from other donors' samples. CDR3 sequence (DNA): TGTGCCAGCGCCCGACTGGACGTAAAAGAGACCCAGTACTTC. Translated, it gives CASARLDVKETQYF.